Following are 3 T cell receptor beta chains from one sample sequenced in a study of cytomegalovirus exposure and HLA in healthy donors. The PCR was carried out with 60 Vbeta primers and 13 Jbeta primers. Clones were sequenced by immunoSEQ multiplex PCR, and TCRdb holds only the in-frame ones, with some missing. The sample shows roughly 100,000 clones, about three quarters of them seen only once. The material sequenced was PBMCs. Receptors originate from a woman between 45 and 65 years old in good health and CMV-seropositive.

This chain joins TRBV5-4 and TRBJ2-5; 12 bases agree with TRBD2. The V gene's germline CDR1 is SGHNT and CDR2 YYREEE (reference sequence). Trimming at V came to 4 bases and at J to 5 bases, leaving 6 bases not matched to a gene. This CDR3 region has 15 residues. The CDR3 protein is CASSAGLAGGETQYF. The CDR3 DNA is TGTGCCAGCAGCGCGGGACTAGCGGGTGGGGAGACCCAGTACTTC.

The chain has TRBV19 and TRBJ1-4, with D tentatively TRBD1 (5 bases). Trimming stripped 3 bases from V and 7 bases from J, with 9 bases between. The CDR3 is made up of 13 amino acids. Germline-derived CDR1 and CDR2 are LNHDA and SQIVND (reference sequence). DNA for the CDR3: TGTGCCAGTAGTATCGTACAGGCTGAAAAACTGTTTTTT. Protein product: CASSIVQAEKLFF.

J is TRBJ2-2 and V is TRBV6-4; 7 positions agree with TRBD1. The CDR3 contains 16 residues. V lost 6 bases, J lost 0 bases, and 7 bases stayed unmatched. Germline values: CDR1 MRHNA, CDR2 SNTAGT. The CDR3: CASRPQGTANTGELFF. The CDR3 DNA sequence: TGTGCCAGCAGACCCCAGGGGACAGCGAACACCGGGGAGCTGTTTTTT.